These T cell receptor beta chains were read from a single sample in a study of blood T cells in healthy people across ages. TCRdb reanalysed the 5' RACE reads using MiXCR and keeps one entry per CDR3 protein. The sample contains hundreds of thousands of distinct CDR3 sequences, 62% of which appear only once. The sequencing sample was made of blood. The receptors stem from a young man in good health. Each CDR3 is given with its conserved first and last residue. Fields, in order: D gene, J gene, V gene, clone size, CDR3 protein, CDR3 DNA. A D gene is named only where the DNA matches it firmly. A row's size may be missing; if present it is once, few, many or a size class.

NA TRBJ2-1 TRBV7-2 NA CASSLVSRDEQFF TGTGCCAGCAGCTTAGTGTCACGGGATGAGCAGTTCTTC
TRBD2 TRBJ2-7 TRBV9 NA CAGSVGGGPSYEQYF TGTGCCGGCAGCGTAGGCGGGGGGCCCTCCTACGAGCAGTACTTC
TRBD2 TRBJ2-1 TRBV12-3/TRBV12-4 few CASSKLAGGKNEQFF TGTGCCAGCAGCAAGCTAGCGGGGGGAAAGAATGAGCAGTTCTTC
TRBD2 TRBJ2-5 TRBV4-3 NA CASSQDVSGGGETQYF TGCGCCAGCAGCCAAGATGTCAGCGGGGGAGGGGAGACCCAGTACTTC
TRBD1 TRBJ2-1 TRBV20-1 NA CSARPGGAFGSYNEQFF TGCAGTGCTAGACCAGGGGGCGCGTTCGGCTCCTACAATGAGCAGTTCTTC
TRBD1 TRBJ2-7 TRBV6-5 NA CASSRDSTAYEQYF TGTGCCAGCAGTCGGGACAGTACCGCCTACGAGCAGTACTTC
TRBD1 TRBJ2-7 TRBV28 NA CASSGQGAVSYEQYF TGTGCCAGCAGCGGACAGGGGGCGGTTTCCTACGAGCAGTACTTC
TRBD1 TRBJ2-7 TRBV11-2 NA CASSLKGALLYEQYF TGTGCCAGCAGCTTAAAGGGGGCCCTGCTCTACGAGCAGTACTTC
TRBD2 TRBJ2-3 TRBV20-1 NA CSVARLAGWGDTQYF TGCAGTGTTGCCCGACTAGCGGGGTGGGGCGATACGCAGTATTTT
NA TRBJ2-7 TRBV15 NA CATSNIQVGQSEQYF TGTGCCACCAGCAACATACAAGTTGGACAGAGCGAGCAGTACTTC
NA TRBJ1-2 TRBV5-6 NA CASDRGAHGYTF TGTGCCAGCGATCGGGGGGCGCATGGCTACACCTTC
NA TRBJ2-7 TRBV14 NA CASSHLEGRYEQYF TGTGCCAGCAGCCATCTGGAGGGCCGTTACGAGCAGTACTTC
NA TRBJ2-1 TRBV12-3/TRBV12-4 NA CASSFGRWAYNEQFF TGTGCCAGCAGTTTCGGTAGATGGGCCTACAATGAGCAGTTCTTC
NA TRBJ2-3 TRBV4-3 NA CASSQNQGPDTQYF TGCGCCAGCAGCCAAAACCAGGGCCCAGATACGCAGTATTTT
TRBD1 TRBJ1-2 TRBV7-2 NA CASSFSNRDRGYGYTF TGTGCCAGCAGCTTTTCAAACCGGGACAGGGGTTATGGCTACACCTTC
NA TRBJ2-3 TRBV7-2 NA CASTTHGDTQYF TGTGCCAGCACCACCCACGGAGATACGCAGTATTTT
TRBD1 TRBJ1-2 TRBV6-5 NA CASTPGGGGYTF TGTGCCAGCACCCCAGGGGGGGGCGGCTACACCTTC
NA TRBJ2-5 TRBV9 NA CASSVGRAWEEQYF TGTGCCAGCAGCGTAGGCAGAGCCTGGGAAGAGCAGTACTTC
NA TRBJ2-7 TRBV24-1 NA CATSAAGTSEQYF TGTGCCACCAGTGCGGCAGGGACTTCCGAGCAGTACTTC
NA TRBJ2-1 TRBV10-3 NA CAGGPAYNEQFF TGTGCGGGGGGCCCCGCGTACAATGAGCAGTTCTTC
TRBD2 TRBJ2-2 TRBV7-2 NA CASSFTSGGADIGELFF TGTGCCAGCAGCTTCACTAGCGGGGGGGCCGATATCGGGGAGCTGTTTTTT
TRBD2 TRBJ2-7 TRBV6-6 NA CASRLAGGPFTEQYF TGTGCCAGCAGACTAGCGGGGGGGCCGTTCACCGAGCAGTACTTC
TRBD1 TRBJ1-6 TRBV10-3 NA CASSENAGGRSPLHF TGTGCCAGCAGTGAGAATGCAGGGGGCAGATCACCCCTCCACTTT
NA TRBJ2-4 TRBV27 NA CASSLSGNIQYF TGTGCCAGCAGTTTATCTGGGAACATTCAGTACTTC
TRBD1 TRBJ2-5 TRBV6-5 NA CASSYLGQDGVTQYF TGTGCCAGCAGTTACCTGGGACAGGACGGGGTGACCCAGTACTTC
NA TRBJ1-2 TRBV28 NA CVSSFSGSYYGYTF TGTGTCAGCAGTTTCTCAGGGTCTTACTATGGCTACACCTTC
NA TRBJ2-1 TRBV27 NA CASSKAQRVSYNEQFF TGTGCCAGCAGTAAGGCGCAGAGGGTCTCCTACAATGAGCAGTTCTTC
NA TRBJ2-1 TRBV11-2 NA CASSPSVGGNEQFF TGTGCCAGCAGCCCATCAGTGGGGGGCAATGAGCAGTTCTTC
NA TRBJ2-5 TRBV11-2 NA CASSLKGRAKETQYF TGTGCCAGCAGCTTAAAGGGCAGGGCCAAAGAGACCCAGTACTTC
NA TRBJ2-5 TRBV30 NA CAWSVYVGETQYF TGTGCCTGGAGTGTATACGTGGGAGAGACCCAGTACTTC
NA TRBJ2-5 TRBV7-8 NA CASSLGGTVQETQYF TGTGCCAGCAGCTTAGGGGGGACCGTTCAAGAGACCCAGTACTTC
NA TRBJ2-1 TRBV10-3 NA CAMGASSSYNEQFF TGTGCCATGGGGGCGAGTAGCTCCTACAATGAGCAGTTCTTC
TRBD1 TRBJ1-2 TRBV4-3 NA CASSQEADRVIGYGYTF TGCGCCAGCAGCCAAGAAGCCGACAGGGTGATTGGCTATGGCTACACCTTC
NA TRBJ2-7 TRBV5-1 NA CASSLDRDASYEQYF TGCGCCAGCAGCTTGGACAGGGACGCCTCCTACGAGCAGTACTTC
NA TRBJ2-7 TRBV29-1 NA CSVSRDREGEQYF TGCAGCGTTTCCCGCGACAGGGAGGGGGAGCAGTACTTC
NA TRBJ2-3 TRBV4-2 few CASSQEGPQGPRTDTQYF TGTGCCAGCAGCCAAGAGGGGCCCCAGGGGCCTCGCACAGATACGCAGTATTTT
TRBD2 TRBJ2-1 TRBV4-2 NA CASSQEVAGGPQRNEQFF TGTGCCAGCAGCCAAGAAGTAGCGGGGGGCCCCCAGCGCAATGAGCAGTTCTTC
NA TRBJ2-3 TRBV12-3/TRBV12-4 NA CASTTTSFTDTQYF TGTGCCAGCACCACGACAAGCTTCACAGATACGCAGTATTTT
NA TRBJ2-7 TRBV20-1 NA CSASPQGPYEQYF TGCAGTGCTAGTCCTCAGGGACCCTACGAGCAGTACTTC
NA TRBJ1-1 TRBV20-1 NA CSALSRGLNTEAFF TGCAGTGCCCTCTCTCGGGGGCTGAACACTGAAGCTTTCTTT
NA TRBJ2-1 TRBV6-2/TRBV6-3 NA CASRREPHSYNEQFF TGTGCCAGCAGGAGGGAGCCCCACTCCTACAATGAGCAGTTCTTC
NA TRBJ1-5 TRBV4-2 NA CASSQDAGGGNQPQHF TGTGCCAGCAGCCAAGATGCGGGAGGTGGCAATCAGCCCCAGCATTTT
NA TRBJ2-3 TRBV29-1 NA CSVVRGATTDTQYF TGCAGCGTTGTTCGCGGGGCGACCACAGATACGCAGTATTTT
NA TRBJ2-1 TRBV4-3 NA CASSQDSGALEQFF TGCGCCAGCAGCCAAGATTCGGGGGCTTTGGAGCAGTTCTTC
TRBD2 TRBJ2-1 TRBV15 few CATSRDRLAGYNEQFF TGTGCCACCAGCAGAGATCGGCTAGCGGGGTACAATGAGCAGTTCTTC
NA TRBJ2-7 TRBV5-1 NA CASSYRGLNEQYF TGCGCCAGCAGCTACCGGGGCTTAAACGAGCAGTACTTC
TRBD2 TRBJ2-3 TRBV9 NA CASNRPAGGSTDTQYF TGTGCCAGCAACCGACCAGCGGGGGGGAGCACAGATACGCAGTATTTT
NA TRBJ2-5 TRBV12-3/TRBV12-4 NA CASTQGGDSFWETQYF TGTGCCAGCACTCAAGGAGGGGATTCATTCTGGGAGACCCAGTACTTC
TRBD2 TRBJ2-7 TRBV6-1 NA CASSQLAGGLSSYEQYF TGTGCCAGCAGCCAACTAGCGGGGGGCCTGAGCTCCTACGAGCAGTACTTC
NA TRBJ2-5 TRBV12-3/TRBV12-4 NA CASSNRWGQETQYF TGTGCCAGCAGCAACCGGTGGGGCCAAGAGACCCAGTACTTC
NA TRBJ1-6 TRBV7-9 many CASSADTSSYNSPLHF TGTGCCAGCAGCGCAGACACGAGCTCCTATAATTCACCCCTCCACTTT
TRBD1 TRBJ2-3 TRBV5-1 once CASSLSWTGASTDTQYF TGCGCCAGCAGCTTGTCGTGGACAGGGGCAAGCACAGATACGCAGTATTTT
NA TRBJ1-2 TRBV3-1 once CASSALLTAPYGYTF TGTGCCAGCAGCGCGCTCTTGACAGCCCCCTATGGCTACACCTTC
TRBD1 TRBJ1-4 TRBV3-1 NA CASSQGTGWEKLFF TGTGCCAGCAGCCAAGGGACAGGGTGGGAAAAACTGTTTTTT
NA TRBJ1-5 TRBV3-1 NA CASSPGLYHQPQHF TGTGCCAGCAGCCCAGGGCTGTACCATCAGCCCCAGCATTTT
NA TRBJ1-1 TRBV25-1 NA CASSSGVGDTEAFF TGTGCCAGCAGTTCAGGGGTTGGGGACACTGAAGCTTTCTTT
TRBD2 TRBJ2-3 TRBV6-5 NA CASTRASGGASDTQYF TGTGCCAGCACCAGAGCTAGCGGGGGGGCCTCTGATACGCAGTATTTT
TRBD1 TRBJ2-7 TRBV4-3 NA CASSQRDSSTYEQYF TGCGCCAGCAGCCAACGGGACAGTAGTACCTACGAGCAGTACTTC
NA TRBJ2-5 TRBV10-3 NA CAISEPARPPFQETQYF TGTGCCATCAGTGAGCCAGCCCGCCCTCCGTTCCAAGAGACCCAGTACTTC
TRBD1 TRBJ1-4 TRBV9 few CASSPRIGTGYEKLFF TGTGCCAGCAGCCCCCGGATAGGGACAGGATATGAAAAACTGTTTTTT